The clone carrying this T cell receptor beta chain was seen a few times. TCRdb used MiXCR to reprocess the 5' RACE reads, holding one entry per CDR3 protein. The data show 60,000 to 65,000 distinct CDR3 sequences, about 31% seen once. The germline gives CDR1 MNHEY, CDR2 SVGEGT. Trimming took off 0 bases at V and 1 base at J, with 15 bases between the two ends. The CDR3 contains 17 residues. Material: tumor-infiltrating naive CD4+ T cells sorted from the breast tumor. Subset described: naive CD4+ T cells, CD4+CD45RA+CD25-. The receptor was derived from a female donor with breast cancer. The chain couples TRBV6-2 or TRBV6-3 to TRBJ1-1; D is perhaps TRBD1 (6 bases). CDR3 amino acids: CASSYSAGGPENTEAFF. The CDR3 nucleotides are TGTGCCAGCAGTTACTCGGCGGGGGGGCCGGAGAACACTGAAGCTTTCTTT.